These T cell receptor beta chains were read from a single sample in a study of blood T cells in healthy people across ages. A single record per CDR3 protein comes from TCRdb applying MiXCR to the 5' RACE reads. Altogether more than 700,000 distinct CDR3 sequences are present, about half being singletons, with the ten largest covering 15% to 20%. The sample consisted of blood. The receptors stem from an elderly man in good health. Each CDR3 is given with its conserved first and last residue. A D gene is named only where the DNA matches it firmly. Size is stated for part of the rows, as once, few or many counts, or as a class when the clone is expanded.

d_call: -
j_call: TRBJ1-2
v_call: TRBV13
clone_size: -
cdr3_aa: CAGSLLPRPGYTF
cdr3_nt: TGTGCCGGCAGCTTACTTCCTCGACCTGGCTACACCTTC

d_call: -
j_call: TRBJ2-1
v_call: TRBV6-1
clone_size: -
cdr3_aa: CASRNDHTTSYNEQFF
cdr3_nt: TGTGCCAGCAGGAACGACCACACCACTTCCTACAATGAGCAGTTCTTC

d_call: -
j_call: TRBJ1-4
v_call: TRBV27
clone_size: many
cdr3_aa: CASSLRRPRGTVSEKLFF
cdr3_nt: TGTGCCAGCAGTTTACGCCGCCCCAGGGGAACTGTCTCTGAAAAACTGTTTTTT

d_call: -
j_call: TRBJ2-7
v_call: TRBV11-1
clone_size: -
cdr3_aa: CASSLALIEEQYF
cdr3_nt: TGTGCCAGCAGCTTAGCACTCATAGAGGAGCAGTACTTC

d_call: -
j_call: TRBJ2-2
v_call: TRBV24-1
clone_size: -
cdr3_aa: CATSDFGGGTGELFF
cdr3_nt: TGTGCCACCAGTGATTTTGGGGGCGGCACCGGGGAGCTGTTTTTT

d_call: TRBD1
j_call: TRBJ2-7
v_call: TRBV29-1
clone_size: few
cdr3_aa: CSVKGQGSEQYF
cdr3_nt: TGCAGCGTTAAGGGACAGGGTTCCGAGCAGTACTTC

d_call: -
j_call: TRBJ2-5
v_call: TRBV9
clone_size: -
cdr3_aa: CVSSVGGVGEQYF
cdr3_nt: TGTGTCAGCAGCGTAGGTGGGGTCGGTGAGCAGTACTTC

d_call: -
j_call: TRBJ2-3
v_call: TRBV24-1
clone_size: -
cdr3_aa: CATSDLPTGGEITDTQYF
cdr3_nt: TGTGCCACCAGTGATTTGCCCACTGGCGGGGAGATCACAGATACGCAGTATTTT

d_call: -
j_call: TRBJ2-1
v_call: TRBV24-1
clone_size: -
cdr3_aa: CATRGPTYNEQFF
cdr3_nt: TGTGCCACCCGAGGGCCTACCTACAATGAGCAGTTCTTC

d_call: -
j_call: TRBJ2-5
v_call: TRBV29-1
clone_size: -
cdr3_aa: CSVTLKSRGGETQYF
cdr3_nt: TGCAGCGTTACCCTAAAGTCACGGGGAGGAGAGACCCAGTACTTC

d_call: -
j_call: TRBJ2-1
v_call: TRBV7-2
clone_size: -
cdr3_aa: CASSPPSGGQFF
cdr3_nt: TGTGCCAGCAGCCCTCCGAGTGGCGGGCAGTTCTTC

d_call: -
j_call: TRBJ2-3
v_call: TRBV10-3
clone_size: few
cdr3_aa: CAISDLSTDTQYF
cdr3_nt: TGTGCCATCAGTGATCTGAGCACAGATACGCAGTATTTT

d_call: TRBD2
j_call: TRBJ2-1
v_call: TRBV9
clone_size: -
cdr3_aa: CASSFSGSSGDEQFF
cdr3_nt: TGTGCCAGCAGCTTTAGCGGGAGTTCTGGAGATGAGCAGTTCTTC

d_call: -
j_call: TRBJ1-1
v_call: TRBV4-3
clone_size: -
cdr3_aa: CASSQDPGYTEAFF
cdr3_nt: TGCGCCAGCAGCCAAGATCCCGGATACACTGAAGCTTTCTTT

d_call: -
j_call: TRBJ2-1
v_call: TRBV7-9
clone_size: -
cdr3_aa: CASSLDVDNEQFF
cdr3_nt: TGTGCCAGCAGCCTGGACGTGGACAATGAGCAGTTCTTC

d_call: -
j_call: TRBJ2-5
v_call: TRBV12-3/TRBV12-4
clone_size: -
cdr3_aa: CASSFYGTRYQETQYF
cdr3_nt: TGTGCCAGCAGTTTTTATGGGACTCGGTACCAAGAGACCCAGTACTTC

d_call: TRBD1
j_call: TRBJ1-6
v_call: TRBV27
clone_size: -
cdr3_aa: CASSSQGEYNSPLHF
cdr3_nt: TGTGCCAGCAGTTCACAGGGGGAGTATAATTCACCCCTCCACTTT

d_call: TRBD2
j_call: TRBJ2-5
v_call: TRBV6-6
clone_size: -
cdr3_aa: CASSFTGGLATQYF
cdr3_nt: TGTGCCAGCAGTTTCACGGGGGGATTGGCGACCCAGTACTTC

d_call: -
j_call: TRBJ2-7
v_call: TRBV12-3/TRBV12-4
clone_size: many
cdr3_aa: CASSPVGSYEQYF
cdr3_nt: TGTGCCAGCAGCCCCGTGGGATCCTACGAGCAGTACTTC

d_call: TRBD2
j_call: TRBJ2-7
v_call: TRBV4-1
clone_size: many
cdr3_aa: CASSYSGDYSYEQYF
cdr3_nt: TGCGCCAGCAGCTACTCGGGGGACTACTCCTACGAGCAGTACTTC

d_call: -
j_call: TRBJ2-5
v_call: TRBV6-5
clone_size: -
cdr3_aa: CASSSAGAETQYF
cdr3_nt: TGTGCCAGCAGTTCCGCCGGAGCGGAGACCCAGTACTTC

d_call: TRBD2
j_call: TRBJ2-5
v_call: TRBV20-1
clone_size: -
cdr3_aa: CSARDPGRGRETQYF
cdr3_nt: TGCAGTGCTAGAGATCCCGGGAGGGGTCGAGAGACCCAGTACTTC

d_call: -
j_call: TRBJ2-7
v_call: TRBV29-1
clone_size: few
cdr3_aa: CSVSPQRTVDFYEQYF
cdr3_nt: TGCAGCGTTAGCCCGCAGAGGACGGTAGACTTCTACGAGCAGTACTTC

d_call: TRBD2
j_call: TRBJ2-7
v_call: TRBV20-1
clone_size: -
cdr3_aa: CSTSGAERSSHEQYF
cdr3_nt: TGCAGTACCAGCGGGGCGGAGAGGAGCTCCCACGAGCAGTACTTC

d_call: TRBD1
j_call: TRBJ2-5
v_call: TRBV24-1
clone_size: -
cdr3_aa: CATRTGDGETQYF
cdr3_nt: TGTGCCACCAGGACAGGGGACGGGGAGACCCAGTACTTC

d_call: TRBD1
j_call: TRBJ2-7
v_call: TRBV7-3
clone_size: -
cdr3_aa: CASSPTTGTGSNEQYF
cdr3_nt: TGTGCCAGCAGCCCGACCACCGGGACAGGGTCAAACGAGCAGTACTTC

d_call: TRBD1
j_call: TRBJ2-7
v_call: TRBV12-3/TRBV12-4
clone_size: -
cdr3_aa: CASSSGQGAGYEQYF
cdr3_nt: TGTGCCAGCAGTTCGGGACAGGGGGCAGGCTACGAGCAGTACTTC

d_call: -
j_call: TRBJ2-1
v_call: TRBV20-1
clone_size: -
cdr3_aa: CSARDQTVYNEQFF
cdr3_nt: TGCAGTGCTAGAGATCAAACAGTCTACAATGAGCAGTTCTTC

d_call: TRBD1
j_call: TRBJ1-2
v_call: TRBV4-3
clone_size: few
cdr3_aa: CASSQEQAGQGISGYTF
cdr3_nt: TGCGCCAGCAGCCAAGAACAGGCGGGACAGGGGATTAGTGGCTACACCTTC

d_call: TRBD2
j_call: TRBJ2-3
v_call: TRBV6-6
clone_size: -
cdr3_aa: CATRGGPGTDTQYF
cdr3_nt: TGTGCCACCCGCGGGGGACCTGGCACAGATACGCAGTATTTT

d_call: TRBD1
j_call: TRBJ2-5
v_call: TRBV2
clone_size: few
cdr3_aa: CASSITGVQETQYF
cdr3_nt: TGTGCCAGCAGTATAACAGGGGTACAAGAGACCCAGTACTTC

d_call: -
j_call: TRBJ2-5
v_call: TRBV28
clone_size: few
cdr3_aa: CASRGRIATQYF
cdr3_nt: TGTGCCAGCAGGGGCAGGATCGCGACCCAGTACTTC

d_call: -
j_call: TRBJ1-2
v_call: TRBV25-1
clone_size: many
cdr3_aa: CASSEFGNYGYTF
cdr3_nt: TGTGCCAGCAGTGAATTTGGGAACTATGGCTACACCTTC

d_call: TRBD2
j_call: TRBJ2-7
v_call: TRBV20-1
clone_size: -
cdr3_aa: CSASILAGDYEQYF
cdr3_nt: TGCAGTGCCAGTATACTAGCGGGAGACTACGAGCAGTACTTC

d_call: -
j_call: TRBJ2-1
v_call: TRBV12-3/TRBV12-4
clone_size: -
cdr3_aa: CASSYQGGQNEQFF
cdr3_nt: TGTGCCAGCAGTTACCAGGGAGGTCAGAATGAGCAGTTCTTC

d_call: -
j_call: TRBJ1-1
v_call: TRBV5-1
clone_size: few
cdr3_aa: CASSLEGDRRNTEAFF
cdr3_nt: TGCGCCAGCAGCTTGGAGGGGGATCGGAGGAACACTGAAGCTTTCTTT

d_call: -
j_call: TRBJ1-1
v_call: TRBV12-3/TRBV12-4
clone_size: -
cdr3_aa: CASSADRTKAFF
cdr3_nt: TGTGCCAGCAGTGCCGACAGGACAAAAGCTTTCTTT

d_call: TRBD2
j_call: TRBJ2-5
v_call: TRBV2
clone_size: -
cdr3_aa: CASSVGPSGSSGETQYF
cdr3_nt: TGTGCCAGCAGTGTAGGGCCTAGCGGGAGTTCCGGAGAGACCCAGTACTTC

d_call: TRBD2
j_call: TRBJ2-3
v_call: TRBV29-1
clone_size: many
cdr3_aa: CSVGLRTSNTDTQYF
cdr3_nt: TGCAGCGTTGGGCTTCGGACTAGCAACACAGATACGCAGTATTTT

d_call: -
j_call: TRBJ1-2
v_call: TRBV9
clone_size: -
cdr3_aa: CASSVGSTAYGYTF
cdr3_nt: TGCGCCAGCAGCGTAGGGTCGACAGCATATGGCTACACCTTC

d_call: -
j_call: TRBJ2-5
v_call: TRBV2
clone_size: few
cdr3_aa: CATRERQETQYF
cdr3_nt: TGTGCCACCCGGGAGCGGCAAGAGACCCAGTACTTC

d_call: -
j_call: TRBJ2-7
v_call: TRBV11-2
clone_size: few
cdr3_aa: CASSLGLAGHTSYEQYF
cdr3_nt: TGTGCCAGCAGCTTGGGGCTGGCGGGACATACTTCCTACGAGCAGTACTTC

d_call: TRBD2
j_call: TRBJ2-7
v_call: TRBV6-1
clone_size: few
cdr3_aa: CASSDGLAGYEQYF
cdr3_nt: TGTGCCAGCAGTGATGGACTAGCGGGCTACGAGCAGTACTTC

d_call: -
j_call: TRBJ2-3
v_call: TRBV12-3/TRBV12-4
clone_size: -
cdr3_aa: CASSPGSGTQYF
cdr3_nt: TGTGCCAGCAGCCCCGGAAGCGGGACGCAGTATTTT

d_call: -
j_call: TRBJ2-7
v_call: TRBV27
clone_size: few
cdr3_aa: CASSLGDNEQYF
cdr3_nt: TGTGCCAGCAGTTTAGGGGACAATGAGCAGTACTTC

d_call: TRBD1
j_call: TRBJ2-1
v_call: TRBV13
clone_size: once
cdr3_aa: CVNARDRDNEQFF
cdr3_nt: TGTGTCAATGCACGGGACAGGGACAATGAGCAGTTCTTC

d_call: -
j_call: TRBJ2-1
v_call: TRBV5-1
clone_size: -
cdr3_aa: CASSLDRQSSYNEQFF
cdr3_nt: TGCGCCAGCAGCTTGGACCGACAAAGCTCCTACAATGAGCAGTTCTTC

d_call: -
j_call: TRBJ2-7
v_call: TRBV5-1
clone_size: once
cdr3_aa: CASSLVPGVRNEQYF
cdr3_nt: TGCGCCAGCAGCTTGGTGCCCGGGGTCCGGAACGAGCAGTACTTC

d_call: -
j_call: TRBJ2-3
v_call: TRBV25-1
clone_size: -
cdr3_aa: CASSEMGGPTDTQYF
cdr3_nt: TGTGCCAGCAGTGAAATGGGGGGGCCCACAGATACGCAGTATTTT

d_call: -
j_call: TRBJ1-1
v_call: TRBV11-3
clone_size: -
cdr3_aa: CASRKDTVRDAFF
cdr3_nt: TGTGCCAGCAGGAAAGATACGGTTAGAGATGCTTTCTTT

d_call: TRBD1
j_call: TRBJ1-4
v_call: TRBV9
clone_size: -
cdr3_aa: CASSPETGGYDENLFF
cdr3_nt: TGTGCCAGCAGCCCAGAGACAGGGGGATATGATGAAAATCTGTTTTTT

d_call: TRBD1
j_call: TRBJ2-4
v_call: TRBV6-6
clone_size: -
cdr3_aa: CASSEGQILAKNIQYF
cdr3_nt: TGTGCCAGCAGTGAGGGACAGATCTTAGCCAAAAACATTCAGTACTTC

d_call: -
j_call: TRBJ2-5
v_call: TRBV6-5
clone_size: -
cdr3_aa: CASRGEGVGQETQYF
cdr3_nt: TGTGCCAGCAGGGGGGAAGGGGTAGGCCAAGAGACCCAGTACTTC

d_call: -
j_call: TRBJ2-7
v_call: TRBV10-3
clone_size: -
cdr3_aa: CATQDSYEQYF
cdr3_nt: TGTGCGACTCAGGATTCCTACGAGCAGTACTTC

d_call: -
j_call: TRBJ1-4
v_call: TRBV20-1
clone_size: many
cdr3_aa: CSARDAVNEKLFF
cdr3_nt: TGCAGTGCTAGGGACGCCGTTAATGAAAAACTGTTTTTT

d_call: TRBD2
j_call: TRBJ2-5
v_call: TRBV3-1
clone_size: -
cdr3_aa: CASRPGLAALETQYF
cdr3_nt: TGTGCCAGCAGGCCTGGACTAGCGGCCTTGGAGACCCAGTACTTC

d_call: -
j_call: TRBJ2-7
v_call: TRBV20-1
clone_size: many
cdr3_aa: CSAKGRSGYEQYF
cdr3_nt: TGCAGTGCTAAAGGACGCTCCGGTTACGAGCAGTACTTC

d_call: TRBD2
j_call: TRBJ2-7
v_call: TRBV7-2
clone_size: -
cdr3_aa: CASSASGTSGTYEQYF
cdr3_nt: TGTGCCAGCAGCGCCTCCGGGACTAGCGGAACCTACGAGCAGTACTTC

d_call: TRBD2
j_call: TRBJ2-7
v_call: TRBV12-3/TRBV12-4
clone_size: few
cdr3_aa: CASTWEAGAYEQYF
cdr3_nt: TGTGCCAGCACCTGGGAAGCGGGAGCCTACGAGCAGTACTTC